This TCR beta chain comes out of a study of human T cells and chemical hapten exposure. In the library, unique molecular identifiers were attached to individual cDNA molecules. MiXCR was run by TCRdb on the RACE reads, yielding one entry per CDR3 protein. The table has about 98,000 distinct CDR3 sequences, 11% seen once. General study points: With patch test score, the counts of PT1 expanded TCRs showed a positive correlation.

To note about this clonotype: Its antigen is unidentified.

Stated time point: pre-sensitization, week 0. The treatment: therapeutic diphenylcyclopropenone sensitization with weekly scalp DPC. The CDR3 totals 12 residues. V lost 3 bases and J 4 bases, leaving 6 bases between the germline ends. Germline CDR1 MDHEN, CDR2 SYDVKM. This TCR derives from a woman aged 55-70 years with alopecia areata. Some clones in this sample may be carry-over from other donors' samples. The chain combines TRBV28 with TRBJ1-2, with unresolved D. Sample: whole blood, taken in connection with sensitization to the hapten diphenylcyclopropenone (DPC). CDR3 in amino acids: CASSLRTYGYTF. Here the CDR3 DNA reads TGTGCCAGCAGTTTGAGAACCTATGGCTACACCTTC.